This T cell receptor beta chain was obtained from a study of identifying expanded T cells in peripheral blood. For this clone: The antigen is not known.

General observations from the study: Over around two and four weeks, about 17 and 20 clones changed, versus roughly 1.1 between replicates.

Germline CDR1 is GTSNPN and CDR2 is SVGIG (reference sequence). Trimming took off 3 bases at V and 0 bases at J, with 9 bases between the two ends. The CDR3 contains 14 residues. Generated by immunoSEQ multiplex PCR, the TCRdb table keeps only in-frame clones and is missing some. This sample carries about 58,000 clones, over 85% of them seen once, and the ten largest clones take around 3.5%. The clonotype comes from a person aged 18 to 75 in good health. Material: blood. V is TRBV30 and J is TRBJ1-5; a possible D gene is TRBD1 (5 bases). CDR3: CAWSLGVSNQPQHF. In nucleotides, the CDR3 is TGTGCCTGGAGCCTGGGGGTTAGCAATCAGCCCCAGCATTTT.